The rows below give T cell receptor beta chains drawn from one sample of a study of graft-versus-host responses after intestinal transplantation. Generated by immunoSEQ multiplex PCR, the TCRdb table keeps only in-frame clones and is missing some. Among 84,000 or so clones listed, approximately 82% were seen once. The antigens for these receptors are not known. The input for sequencing was unstimulated CD4+ T cells sorted from spleen or lymph node cells, taken before intestinal transplant. Receptors were obtained from a human donor who received an intestinal transplant. Both conserved end residues are part of each CDR3. D genes are given only for firm matches. The size of a clone is reported for some rows only, either as once, few or many, or as a class for expanded clones.

TRBV6-1	.	TRBD2	TRBJ2-1	TGTGCCAGCACTATCCCCGGGACTAGCTTTAATGAGCAGTTCTTC	CASTIPGTSFNEQFF
TRBV5-4	.	.	TRBJ2-5	TGTGCCAGCAGCTTGGCTCTTGGCACCCAAGAGACCCAGTACTTC	CASSLALGTQETQYF
TRBV19	.	TRBD1	TRBJ1-3	TGTGCCAGTAGTCCCCGACAGGGCACTGGAAACACCATATATTTT	CASSPRQGTGNTIYF
TRBV5-6	few	.	TRBJ2-7	TGTGCCAGCAGCTTCCCAGGGGGCGGGAGGGCCTACGAGCAGTACTTC	CASSFPGGGRAYEQYF
TRBV5-4	once	.	TRBJ2-7	TGTGCCAGCAGCTTAGACAGTGGCGAGCAGTACTTC	CASSLDSGEQYF
TRBV27	.	TRBD1	TRBJ2-5	TGTGCCAGCAGTCCCCCCCGGACAGGCGGGGAGACCCAGTACTTC	CASSPPRTGGETQYF
TRBV5-6	.	TRBD2	TRBJ2-3	TGTGCCAGCAGCTTTGTAGCGGGGGGCAAAGATACGCAGTATTTT	CASSFVAGGKDTQYF
TRBV10-2	.	.	TRBJ2-5	TGCGCCAGCAGTGACCTAGGGCTAGCTCAAGAGACCCAGTACTTC	CASSDLGLAQETQYF
TRBV4-1	once	TRBD1	TRBJ1-4	TGCGCCAGCAGCCAAGGACAGGGAGGCTATGCAACTAATGAAAAACTGTTTTTT	CASSQGQGGYATNEKLFF
TRBV21-1	.	.	TRBJ2-2	TGTGCCAGCAAGGACAGGGGGCAAGGCGGGGAGCTGTTTTTT	CASKDRGQGGELFF
TRBV2	once	TRBD2	TRBJ2-1	TGTGCCAGCAGTGGAGGCGGGAGACCCCGTCCCTCCTACAATGAGCAGTTCTTC	CASSGGGRPRPSYNEQFF
TRBV18	.	TRBD2	TRBJ2-5	TGTGCCAGCTCACCACCCCTAGCGGGAGGAGAAGTAGAGACCCAGTACTTC	CASSPPLAGGEVETQYF
TRBV30	few	.	TRBJ1-5	TGTGCCTGGAGTCCAGGGGGCAATCAGCCCCAGCATTTT	CAWSPGGNQPQHF
TRBV7-6	.	TRBD1	TRBJ2-5	TGTGCCAGCAGCCCTAGACAGGGTGAGACCCAGTACTTC	CASSPRQGETQYF
TRBV15	.	.	TRBJ2-3	TGTGCCACCCTAGACAGGAGTGGATCAGATACGCAGTATTTT	CATLDRSGSDTQYF